The 27 T cell receptor beta chains below come from one sample, sequenced in a study of beta chain features in type 1 diabetes. Reverse transcribing all isolated RNA meant expressed TCRB transcripts were sequenced. Method: immunoSEQ multiplex PCR; TCRdb's copy keeps in-frame clones and lacks some. The sample lists 400,000 to 500,000 clones, approximately 14% occurring once. The specimen sequenced was naive CD4+ T cells from blood. These receptors came from a man aged 25 to 40 in good health.

This clone was seen a handful of times. V gene TRBV7-2 combines with J gene TRBJ2-5, with D possibly matching TRBD1 (6 bases). The ends were cut back, 0 bases at V and 3 bases at J, with 8 bases in the middle. CDR3 size: 14 residues. Germline CDR1 reads SGHTA; CDR2 reads FQGNSA. CDR3: CASSLAGAEETQYF. The CDR3 DNA reads as TGTGCCAGCAGCTTAGCGGGGGCCGAAGAGACCCAGTACTTC.

This clone was detected a few times. This sequence joins TRBV12-5 and TRBJ2-1; D unresolved. Germline V gene sequence: CDR1 LGHNT, CDR2 FRNRAP. V was cut by 1 base and J by 8 bases, with 9 bases left in between. CDR3 length equals 13 residues. CDR3 bases: TGTGCTAGTGGTTTGGGCTCTCCGCATGAGCAGTTCTTC. Its translation: CASGLGSPHEQFF.

This clone was seen a few times. The gene calls are TRBV30 and TRBJ1-1; D unclear. Germline CDR1 reads GTSNPN; CDR2 reads SVGIG (reference sequence). The CDR3 contains 13 residues. V was cut by 1 base and J by 3 bases, with 9 bases left in between. CDR3 residues: CAWSALSDTEAFF. As DNA, the CDR3 is TGTGCCTGGAGTGCTCTGAGTGACACTGAAGCTTTCTTT.

The sample holds a few counts of this clone. This chain's CDR3 is CASSTLHDNSPLHF. CDR3 sequence (DNA): TGTGCCAGCAGCACCCTACATGATAATTCACCCCTCCACTTT. The chain has TRBV7-8 and TRBJ1-6; D is ambiguous. CDR1 and CDR2 from the germline V gene are SGHVS and FQNEAQ. V was cut by 5 bases and J by 5 bases, with 10 bases left in between. The CDR3 consists of 14 residues.

The chain carries TRBV7-9 and TRBJ1-2; D is ambiguous. The V gene lost 5 bases and the J gene lost 4 bases, with 5 bases spanning the gap. The CDR3 is 11 amino acids. In germline, CDR1 is SEHNR, CDR2 FQNEAQ (reference sequence). The CDR3 nucleotides read TGTGCCAGCAGCACCCCCTATGGCTACACCTTC. Translated, it gives CASSTPYGYTF.

This clone came up a few times. The genes are TRBV7-3 and TRBJ2-7; the D gene is possibly TRBD2 (6 bases). The CDR3 has 14 amino acids. Germline lookup yields CDR1 SGHTA and CDR2 FQGTGA. Trimming left V 5 bases short and J 4 bases short, with 15 bases between. CDR3 sequence reads: CASSRRGGRYEQYV. CDR3 in DNA: TGTGCCAGCAGCCGGAGGGGTGGAAGATACGAGCAGTACGTC.

In this sample, this clone turned up a few times. The chain links TRBV9 to TRBJ2-1, with 14 bases identical to TRBD2. The CDR3 runs to 16 residues. Germline V CDR1 and CDR2: SGDLS, YYNGEE. The junction had 2 bases not matched to a gene; V was cut back by 2 bases and J by 4 bases. The CDR3 protein is CASSVWTSGRYNEQFF. For the CDR3, the DNA is TGTGCCAGCAGCGTCTGGACTAGCGGGAGGTACAATGAGCAGTTCTTC.

This clone turned up a few times. This chain connects TRBV5-4 to TRBJ2-1, with D perhaps matching TRBD1 or TRBD2 (5 bases each). The V end was cut by 4 bases, the J end by 2 bases, with 7 bases between. The CDR3 runs to 13 residues. Germline V CDR1 and CDR2: SGHNT, YYREEE (reference sequence). CDR3 in DNA: TGTGCCAGCAGCCAGGGACCCTACAATGAGCAGTTCTTC. Its translation: CASSQGPYNEQFF.

This clone was seen only a few times. In DNA form, the CDR3 reads TGTGCCAGCAGCGATACGGACACTGAAGCTTTCTTT. Translating gives CASSDTDTEAFF. The chain has TRBV7-6 and TRBJ1-1, with D hard to call. The CDR3 has 12 residues. Germline values: CDR1 SGHVS, CDR2 FNYEAQ. Trimming removed 5 bases at V and 3 bases at J, with 7 bases between. The full variable domain, in which reference TRBV7-6 and TRBJ1-1 provide the parts outside the CDR3, is GAGVSQSPRYKVTKRGQDVALRCDPISGHVSLYWYRQALGQGPEFLTYFNYEAQQDKSGLPNDRFSAERPEGSISTLTIQRTEQRDSAMYRCASSDTDTEAFFGQGTRLTVV.

This clone was detected a few times. This rearrangement joins TRBV11-1 to TRBJ2-4; the D is unclear. V was trimmed by 2 bases and J by 0 bases, leaving 5 bases between them. The CDR3 extends over 14 amino acids. Germline CDR1 is SGHAT and CDR2 is FQDESV (reference sequence). The DNA for the CDR3 is TGTGCCAGCAGCTTATTCCCAGCCAAAAACATTCAGTACTTC. Amino acid sequence: CASSLFPAKNIQYF.

The CDR3 here is CASSQAPPGTYEQYF. The CDR3 DNA is TGCGCCAGCAGCCAAGCCCCTCCAGGGACCTACGAGCAGTACTTC. The genes are TRBV4-3 and TRBJ2-7; weak D call: TRBD1 (5 bases). The germline V and J ends were trimmed by 1 base and 2 bases, with 12 bases remaining between them. Germline V lookup: CDR1 LGHNA, CDR2 YSLEER. The CDR3 is 15 amino acids.

This chain uses TRBV7-6 with TRBJ2-7; D perhaps matches TRBD1 (5 bases). CDR1 is SGHVS, CDR2 FNYEAQ, per germline. This CDR3 spans 14 amino acids. Trimming stripped 0 bases from V and 0 bases from J, with 6 bases between. The CDR3 DNA reads as TGTGCCAGCAGCTTAGCCGACAGCTCCTACGAGCAGTACTTC. Translation: CASSLADSSYEQYF.

A few counts support this clone. One end of the junction varies from germline; a read error may be responsible. The chain is built from TRBV28 and TRBJ1-2, with 10 nucleotides matching TRBD1. The CDR3 is 17 residues long. Germline CDR1 reads MDHEN; CDR2 reads SYDVKM. The CDR3 region is CATSGTPGTGENYGYTF. DNA for the CDR3: TGTGCCACCAGTGGGACCCCGGGGACAGGGGAAAACTATGGCTACACCTTC.

At least ten counts were recorded for this clone. CDR3 protein: CASSQADIQYF. The CDR3 DNA sequence: TGTGCCAGCAGCCAAGCCGACATTCAGTACTTC. The chain is built from TRBV14 and TRBJ2-4; D remains ambiguous. The CDR3 consists of 11 residues. The germline V gene has CDR1 SGHDN and CDR2 FVKESK. V dropped 1 base and J dropped 8 bases, with 3 bases sitting between them. The variable domain in full, with the rest retrieved from reference TRBV14 and TRBJ2-4, is EAGVTQFPSHSVIEKGQTVTLRCDPISGHDNLYWYRRVMGKEIKFLLHFVKESKQDESGMPNNRFLAERTGGTYSTLKVQPAELEDSGVYFCASSQADIQYFGAGTRLSVL.

The table lists this clone with a few counts. CDR3 in amino acids: CASSYSSSSTEQFF. The CDR3, as DNA: TGTGCCAGCAGTTACTCGAGTTCTAGCACGGAGCAGTTCTTC. The chain employs TRBV6-5 and TRBJ2-1; D may be TRBD2 (5 bases). There are 14 residues in the CDR3. The germline V and J ends were trimmed by 0 bases and 10 bases, with 13 bases remaining between them. Germline CDR1 reads MNHEY; CDR2 reads SVGAGI.

The sample holds a few counts of this clone. The chain uses TRBV19 and TRBJ2-2; weak D call: TRBD2 (5 bases). Germline CDR1 and CDR2: LNHDA and SQIVND (reference sequence). Trimming cost V 2 bases and J 4 bases, with 11 bases left between them. The CDR3 spans 15 residues. The CDR3 bases are TGTGCCAGTAGTATACTAGCTGGGTCCACCGGGGAGCTGTTTTTT. It is translated as CASSILAGSTGELFF.

J is TRBJ2-1 and V is TRBV18, with D hard to call. CDR3 size: 13 residues. Germline-derived CDR1 and CDR2 are KGHSH and LQKENI. V was pared by 5 bases and J by 2 bases, with 7 bases between. CDR3 nucleotide sequence: TGTGCCAGCTCATCCGCCACCTACAATGAGCAGTTCTTC. Its translation is CASSSATYNEQFF.

The chain carries TRBV5-1 and TRBJ2-7; no clear D gene. This CDR3 has 15 amino acids. From germline, CDR1 is SGHRS and CDR2 YFSETQ. Trimming removed 0 bases at V and 2 bases at J, with 12 bases between. The CDR3 is CASSLVPGSTYEQYF. DNA for the CDR3: TGCGCCAGCAGCTTGGTACCAGGTTCCACCTACGAGCAGTACTTC. Based on the CDR3 plus reference TRBV5-1 and TRBJ2-7, the full variable domain is KAGVTQTPRYLIKTRGQQVTLSCSPISGHRSVSWYQQTPGQGLQFLFEYFSETQRNKGNFPGRFSGRQFSNSRSEMNVSTLELGDSALYLCASSLVPGSTYEQYFGPGTRLTVT.

This clone was counted between two and nine times. Other DNA variants within this sample encode the same CDR3. The chain joins TRBV30 to TRBJ1-1, with unresolved D. Between the trimmed V and J ends, which lost 0 bases and 1 base, there was a span of 6 bases. CDR1 and CDR2 from the germline V gene are GTSNPN and SVGIG (reference sequence). CDR3 length: 13 residues. The CDR3 nucleotides are TGTGCCTGGAGTGTACGACGGAACACTGAAGCTTTCTTT. This codes for CAWSVRRNTEAFF.

J is TRBJ2-5 and V is TRBV9, with 7 bases that match TRBD1. The assigned J gene may be wrong: the sequence end matches TRBJ2-7 better. Germline values: CDR1 SGDLS, CDR2 YYNGEE. The CDR3 has 13 residues. This chain's CDR3 is CASSPGTEYEQYF. In DNA form, the CDR3 reads TGTGCCAGCAGCCCCGGGACAGAATACGAGCAGTACTTC.

This clone was seen more than once but under ten times. This chain connects TRBV29-1 to TRBJ2-3; the D gene is possibly TRBD1 (6 bases). Germline CDR1 SQVTM, CDR2 ANQGSEA. V lost 7 bases and J 6 bases, leaving 14 bases between the germline ends. This CDR3 comprises 12 residues. As DNA, the CDR3 is TGCAGCGCCGTTCCGAGGGGGGATACGCAGTATTTT. This translates into CSAVPRGDTQYF.

The rearrangement joins TRBV23-1 to TRBJ1-6, with D uncertain. TRBV23-1 is marked as an open reading frame, function uncertain. The CDR3 length is 13 residues. Trimming removed 8 bases from V and 6 bases from J, with 11 bases in between. This CDR3 reads CASWWETNSPLHF. For the CDR3, the DNA is TGCGCCAGCTGGTGGGAAACTAATTCACCCCTCCACTTT.

The table lists this clone with a few counts. The chain couples TRBV30 to TRBJ2-1, with D maybe TRBD2 (7 bases). The CDR3 spans 14 residues. V lost 5 bases to trimming and J lost 4 bases, with 15 bases between them. The germline CDR1 and CDR2 sequences are GTSNPN and SVGIG (reference sequence). This CDR3 is CAWDGGASYNEQFF. The CDR3 region has the DNA TGTGCCTGGGATGGGGGGGCAAGTTACAATGAGCAGTTCTTC.

This chain links TRBV7-2 with TRBJ2-3, with 9 bases matching TRBD2. This CDR3 spans 19 amino acids. V was pared by 1 base and J by 2 bases, with 13 bases of the junction left unmatched. CDR1 and CDR2 from the germline V gene are SGHTA and FQGNSA. The CDR3: CASSLVSRRLAGNTDTQYF. Written as DNA, the CDR3 is TGTGCCAGCAGCTTAGTCTCCCGGAGGCTAGCGGGGAACACAGATACGCAGTATTTT.

A word on this clone: Additional DNA sequences in this sample encode the identical CDR3. The chain joins TRBV6-5 to TRBJ1-2; D is uncertain. Per germline, CDR1 MNHEY and CDR2 SVGAGI. The length of the CDR3 is 11 residues. Trimming cost V 4 bases and J 4 bases, with 4 bases left between them. The CDR3 bases are TGTGCCAGCAGTTCTGGCTATGGCTACACCTTC. Encoded protein: CASSSGYGYTF.

This clone appeared a few times. The rearrangement links TRBV25-1 to TRBJ2-7; the D call may be TRBD1 or TRBD2 (5 bases each). The CDR3 extends over 14 amino acids. Trimming took 6 bases from V and 3 from J, leaving 15 bases between them. CDR1 and CDR2 from the germline V gene are MGHDK and SYGVNS. The CDR3: CASSQPGRNYEQYF. In DNA form, the CDR3 reads TGTGCCAGCAGCCAGCCGGGACGGAACTACGAGCAGTACTTC.

The chain employs TRBV7-8 and TRBJ1-4; TRBD1 matches at 8 bases. This CDR3 has 16 residues. Losses at the gene ends were 4 bases for V and 6 bases for J; bases not matched to a gene: 10. Germline-derived CDR1 and CDR2 are SGHVS and FQNEAQ. The CDR3: CASSSETGTGYEKLFF. DNA for the CDR3: TGTGCCAGCAGCTCGGAGACCGGGACAGGCTATGAAAAACTGTTTTTT.